What follows describes a single TCR beta chain. Germline CDR1 is MNHEY and CDR2 is SVGAGI. The CDR3 totals 15 residues. Losses at the gene ends were 5 bases for V and 0 bases for J; bases not matched to a gene: 2. Patients who had autoimmune disease history or got systemic immunosuppression were left out. Sequencing was performed with immunoSEQ multiplex PCR; in TCRdb, only in-frame clones are kept and a portion is missing. The sample shows 60,000 to 70,000 clones, 86% of them seen only once. The data were taken from a study of OX40 agonist ivuxolimab in advanced cancers. The source is an adult with an advanced solid tumor such as melanoma, head and neck, liver or kidney cancer. This sequence joins TRBV6-5 and TRBJ2-7; 12 bases match TRBD2. This specimen was CD4+ or CD8+ T cells sorted from blood, taken in a trial of the OX40 agonist ivuxolimab. The CDR3 is CASSRTSGTSYEQYF. The CDR3 DNA reads as TGTGCCAGCAGTAGGACTAGCGGGACCTCCTACGAGCAGTACTTC.